The clone carrying this T cell receptor (beta chain) was counted a few times. Its specificity is unknown. V lost 7 bases to trimming and J lost 0 bases, with 12 bases between them. The CDR3 spans 14 residues. This record belongs to a study of CD8 T cells in ankylosing spondylitis. Libraries of TCR beta came from quantitative 5'-RACE with molecular barcodes. TCRdb reprocessed the 5' RACE reads via MiXCR and lists one record per CDR3 protein. Of fewer than 250,000 distinct CDR3 sequences listed, 30% to 40% are singletons. Study results and caveats: Ankylosing spondylitis blood appeared to carry a characteristic TCR beta motif of fewer than 10 highly homologous variants. Earlier studies detected some motif variants in reactive arthritis synovial fluid and blood.

The TCR sequence derives from a male donor with ankylosing spondylitis or in good health (not recorded which). The sample comprised blood, either unsorted or a sorted T cell fraction (not recorded which). The V gene is TRBV12-3 or TRBV12-4, the J gene TRBJ1-2; D is uncertain. As DNA, the CDR3 is TGTGCCAGCACCCACCGTGGGGCTAACTATGGCTACACCTTC. This gives the protein CASTHRGANYGYTF.